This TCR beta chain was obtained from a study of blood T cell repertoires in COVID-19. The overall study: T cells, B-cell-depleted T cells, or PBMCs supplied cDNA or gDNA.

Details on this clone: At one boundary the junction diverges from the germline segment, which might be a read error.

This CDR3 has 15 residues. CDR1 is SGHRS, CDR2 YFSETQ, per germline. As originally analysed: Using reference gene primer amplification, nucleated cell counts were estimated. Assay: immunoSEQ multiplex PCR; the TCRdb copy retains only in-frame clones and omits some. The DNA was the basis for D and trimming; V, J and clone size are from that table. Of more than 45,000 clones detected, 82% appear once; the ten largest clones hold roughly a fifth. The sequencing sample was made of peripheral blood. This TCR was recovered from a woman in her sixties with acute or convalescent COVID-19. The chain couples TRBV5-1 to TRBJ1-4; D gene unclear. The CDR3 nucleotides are TGCGCCAGCAGGTTGGGATCAGGTGGGAATGAAAAACTGTTTTTT. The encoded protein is CASRLGSGGNEKLFF. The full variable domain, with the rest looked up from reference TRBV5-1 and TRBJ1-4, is KAGVTQTPRYLIKTRGQQVTLSCSPISGHRSVSWYQQTPGQGLQFLFEYFSETQRNKGNFPGRFSGRQFSNSRSEMNVSTLELGDSALYLCASRLGSGGNEKLFFGSGTQLSVL.